Shown below are 19 T cell receptor beta chains from a single sample sequenced in a study of blood T cell repertoires in COVID-19. TCRdb's copy holds only in-frame clones and misses some; the assay was immunoSEQ multiplex PCR. This sample has 120,000 to 150,000 clones, with approximately 91% found just once. Material: peripheral blood. The receptors shown here come from a human donor in a cohort sampled during active COVID-19.

V gene TRBV2 combines with J gene TRBJ2-7; 9 bases are shared with TRBD1. The CDR3 covers 13 residues. V shed 8 bases and J 4 bases; nucleotides not matched to a gene: 6. Germline V gives CDR1 SNHLY, CDR2 FYNNEI. CDR3 sequence reads: CASGKGQGYEQYF. DNA of the CDR3: TGTGCCAGCGGTAAGGGACAGGGATACGAGCAGTACTTC.

The rearrangement joins TRBV11-2 to TRBJ2-7, with a possible D match to TRBD1 (5 bases). Germline lookup yields CDR1 SGHAT and CDR2 FQNNGV. V gave up 10 bases and J gave up 7 bases, with 14 bases separating them. The CDR3 runs to 11 residues. The CDR3 here is CATSPAGEQYF. CDR3 nucleotides: TGTGCCACTTCTCCAGCAGGGGAGCAGTACTTC.

This chain connects TRBV5-6 to TRBJ1-4; D is undetermined. The CDR3 contains 14 residues. Trimming removed 4 bases from V and 8 bases from J, with 15 bases in between. The germline V gene has CDR1 SGHDT and CDR2 YYEEEE. In DNA, the CDR3 is TGTGCCAGCAGCCCGGGTCTTTTGAGCGAAAAACTGTTTTTT. Its protein is CASSPGLLSEKLFF. Complete variable domain (other parts from reference TRBV5-6 and TRBJ1-4): DAGVTQSPTHLIKTRGQQVTLRCSPKSGHDTVSWYQQALGQGPQFIFQYYEEEERQRGNFPDRFSGHQFPNYSSELNVNALLLGDSALYLCASSPGLLSEKLFFGSGTQLSVL.

J is TRBJ1-5 and V is TRBV19, with 9 bases that match TRBD1. Germline V gene sequence: CDR1 LNHDA, CDR2 SQIVND (reference sequence). CDR3 size: 17 residues. J was trimmed by 2 bases and V by 3 bases; bases with no gene match: 8. For the CDR3, the DNA is TGTGCCAGTAGTATCGGACAGGGGACACGTGGCAATCAGCCCCAGCATTTT. The encoded protein is CASSIGQGTRGNQPQHF. The variable domain in full, completed from reference TRBV19 and TRBJ1-5, reads DGGITQSPKYLFRKEGQNVTLSCEQNLNHDAMYWYRQDPGQGLRLIYYSQIVNDFQKGDIAEGYSVSREKKESFPLTVTSAQKNPTAFYLCASSIGQGTRGNQPQHFGDGTRLSIL.

V is TRBV19 and J is TRBJ2-7, with 14 bases matching TRBD2. The V segment lost 5 bases and the J segment 3 bases; nucleotides outside the gene matches: 6. Germline CDR1 and CDR2: LNHDA and SQIVND (reference sequence). This CDR3 is 16 amino acids long. In DNA form, the CDR3 reads TGTGCCAGTAGTTCGGGACTAGCGGGAGATTTCTACGAGCAGTACTTC. Translating it yields CASSSGLAGDFYEQYF.

The gene calls are TRBV7-9 and TRBJ1-1; possibly TRBD1 for D (6 bases). The V gene lost 4 bases and the J gene lost 8 bases, with 8 bases spanning the gap. This CDR3 region has 11 residues. CDR1 SEHNR and CDR2 FQNEAQ come from the germline V gene (reference sequence). Written as DNA, the CDR3 is TGTGCCAGCAGCTCGGGGACAGAAGCTTTCTTT. The encoded protein is CASSSGTEAFF.

This clone was observed a single time. The chain employs TRBV6-5 and TRBJ2-1; 9 bases are shared with TRBD2. Trimming removed 4 bases from V and 0 bases from J; junction bases left unmatched: 4. Germline values: CDR1 MNHEY, CDR2 SVGAGI. The CDR3 extends over 16 amino acids. The CDR3 loop reads CASSSSREGSYNEQFF. CDR3 nucleotide sequence: TGTGCCAGCAGTTCCTCGCGGGAGGGCTCCTACAATGAGCAGTTCTTC.

This chain connects TRBV5-1 to TRBJ2-7, with 7 bases identical to TRBD1. The germline V gene encodes CDR1 SGHRS and CDR2 YFSETQ. V gave up 0 bases and J gave up 5 bases; unmatched junction bases: 5. This CDR3 is 14 amino acids long. CDR3 protein: CASSLGTGDDEQYF. The CDR3 nucleotides are TGCGCCAGCAGCTTGGGAACAGGGGATGACGAGCAGTACTTC.

V and J are TRBV6-6 and TRBJ2-2, with TRBD2 matching over 9 bases. V was clipped by 0 bases and J by 6 bases; unmatched bases: 5. The CDR3 consists of 16 residues. Looked up from germline, CDR1 is MNHNY and CDR2 is SVGAGI (reference sequence). The CDR3 spells CASSYSAGGPSGELFF. CDR3 coding DNA: TGTGCCAGCAGTTACTCGGCGGGGGGGCCGTCCGGGGAGCTGTTTTTT.

This clone was counted at least ten times. The V call is TRBV28, the J call TRBJ1-2; weak D call: TRBD1 (6 bases). This CDR3 is 16 amino acids long. Looked up from germline, CDR1 is MDHEN and CDR2 is SYDVKM. Trimming shortened V by 6 bases and J by 3 bases, and 20 bases separated the two germline ends. DNA of the CDR3: TGTGCCAGCAGAGACAGAATAACCCCAGGGGACTATGGCTACACCTTC. Its protein is CASRDRITPGDYGYTF.

The V call is TRBV7-2, the J call TRBJ1-5; D gene ambiguous. Germline CDR1 and CDR2: SGHTA and FQGNSA. V gave up 4 bases and J gave up 4 bases, with 5 bases separating them. The CDR3 length is 12 residues. The CDR3 spells CASSSMNQPQHF. In DNA, the CDR3 is TGTGCCAGCAGCTCCATGAATCAGCCCCAGCATTTT.

This chain connects TRBV11-2 to TRBJ2-7, with 12 positions matching TRBD2. This CDR3 spans 18 amino acids. Trimming cost V 5 bases and J 4 bases; bases outside gene matches: 15. Germline CDR1 SGHAT, CDR2 FQNNGV. In DNA, the CDR3 is TGTGCCAGCAGCGCGCAGACTAGCGGGGGCACCGGAGGGTACGAGCAGTACTTC. Translation: CASSAQTSGGTGGYEQYF.

The DNA of the CDR3 is TGTGCCAGCAGTTACGCCTGGACAGCCAACTATGGCTACACCTTC. This gives the protein CASSYAWTANYGYTF. The chain recombines TRBV6-5 with TRBJ1-2; a possible D gene is TRBD1 (6 bases). The CDR3 is made up of 15 amino acids. V shed 2 bases and J shed 2 bases, with 12 bases lying between them. Germline CDR1 is MNHEY and CDR2 is SVGAGI.

V gene TRBV2 combines with J gene TRBJ2-3; 13 bases are a match to TRBD2. CDR1 is SNHLY and CDR2 is FYNNEI in the germline V gene. The CDR3 sequence is 16 residues long. The J segment lost 11 bases and the V segment lost 0 bases, leaving 8 bases of the junction unmatched. The CDR3 DNA follows: TGTGCCAGCAGTGAAGCGCTTGGGACTAGCGGGGACGAGCAGTATTTT. Protein sequence: CASSEALGTSGDEQYF.

The chain couples TRBV3-1 (or the pseudogene TRBV3-2) to TRBJ2-7, with D perhaps TRBD2 (6 bases). Germline lookup yields CDR1 LGHDT and CDR2 YNNKEL (reference sequence). The CDR3 contains 13 residues. CDR3 DNA: TGTGCCAGCAGCCAAGACTCGCTGGGACTCCTAACGGTC. It specifies CASSQDSLGLLTV.

The CDR3 is CASSLSSTGELFF. In nucleotides, the CDR3 is TGTGCCAGCAGTTTATCGAGCACCGGGGAGCTGTTTTTT. This chain joins TRBV27 and TRBJ2-2; D unresolved. The CDR3 is 13 residues long. V lost 0 bases and J 4 bases, leaving 3 bases between the germline ends. Germline V gene lookup returns CDR1 MNHEY and CDR2 SMNVEV (reference sequence).

This chain links TRBV27 with TRBJ2-1; the match to TRBD2 covers 8 bases. Per germline, CDR1 MNHEY and CDR2 SMNVEV (reference sequence). V lost 5 bases and J lost 10; bases outside the gene matches: 16. The CDR3 runs 16 residues. The CDR3 reads CASSPAPAGASYEQFF. The CDR3 DNA sequence: TGTGCCAGCAGTCCCGCCCCAGCGGGGGCTAGTTACGAGCAGTTCTTC.

The rearrangement uses TRBV25-1 and TRBJ2-5; D might be TRBD1 (6 bases). Trimming removed 1 base from V and 6 bases from J, with 12 bases in between. CDR3 length: 14 amino acids. Germline CDR1 is MGHDK and CDR2 is SYGVNS. The CDR3 nucleotides read TGTGCCAGCAGTGAATCTTGGGGGCTCAAGACCCAGTACTTC. This sequence encodes CASSESWGLKTQYF. The complete variable domain, with remaining parts taken from reference TRBV25-1 and TRBJ2-5, reads EADIYQTPRYLVIGTGKKITLECSQTMGHDKMYWYQQDPGMELHLIHYSYGVNSTEKGDLSSESTVSRIRTEHFPLTLESARPSHTSQYLCASSESWGLKTQYFGPGTRLLVL.

This clone is a singleton in its sample. The CDR3 region is CAWSSKRSGEQYF. The CDR3, as DNA: TGTGCCTGGAGTTCCAAAAGATCGGGGGAGCAGTACTTC. The chain couples TRBV30 to TRBJ2-7; D possibly corresponds to TRBD2 (5 bases). Germline values: CDR1 GTSNPN, CDR2 SVGIG (reference sequence). This CDR3 has 13 residues. Trimming removed 2 bases from V and 7 bases from J, with 15 bases in between.